This T cell receptor (beta chain) stems from a study of T cell responses to AZD1222 COVID-19 vaccine. The V and J ends lost 2 bases and 1 base, in that order; junction bases with no gene match: 2. The CDR3 contains 16 residues. Per the germline V gene, CDR1 is MNHEY and CDR2 is SVGEGT. The repertoire was sequenced with immunoSEQ multiplex PCR; TCRdb's copy has only in-frame clones and lacks some. The sample lists under 150,000 clones; roughly 90% were seen once. V usage is TRBV6-2 or TRBV6-3 and J usage is TRBJ2-5; 12 bases fit TRBD2. The sample consisted of peripheral blood, taken 28 days after the second AZD1222 dose. The TCR was taken from an adult who received the AZD1222 COVID-19 vaccine. The CDR3 DNA reads as TGTGCCAGCAGTTACCCGGGACTAGCGGGCCAAGAGACCCAGTACTTC. Its translation is CASSYPGLAGQETQYF.